Sequencing of this TCR beta chain was carried out in a study of chemoradiotherapy in HPV16-positive cancers. Study information: Functional T-cell assays on a couple of HPV16-positive patients' cells defined candidate HPV-specific clones and common TCR motifs. Study-wide results and caveats: HPV-specific T cells were functionally defined from only a couple of HPV16-positive patients. Candidate HPV-specific clones and E7-related TCR motifs grew in tumor during treatment. In HPV16-positive patients, HPV-responsive T-cell expansion tracked better recurrence-free survival.

The CDR3 extends over 15 amino acids. V trimming: 4 bases; J trimming: 5 bases; junction bases outside the gene matches: 8. From germline, CDR1 is KGHSH and CDR2 LQKENI. Comment on this clone: Its antigen is undetermined.

Clones were sequenced by immunoSEQ multiplex PCR, and TCRdb holds only the in-frame ones, with some missing. The table has 7,000 to 8,500 clones, 75% to 90% seen once; the top ten hold roughly 2.5%. The specimen was tumor tissue, collected from a patient who underwent chemoradiotherapy. The chain links TRBV18 to TRBJ2-1, with TRBD2 matching over 7 bases. This clonotype was sampled from a human donor with HPV-associated anogenital cancer. CDR3 DNA sequence: TGTGCCAGCTCACAAAATGGCGGGAGCAACAATGAGCAGTTCTTC. This encodes CASSQNGGSNNEQFF.